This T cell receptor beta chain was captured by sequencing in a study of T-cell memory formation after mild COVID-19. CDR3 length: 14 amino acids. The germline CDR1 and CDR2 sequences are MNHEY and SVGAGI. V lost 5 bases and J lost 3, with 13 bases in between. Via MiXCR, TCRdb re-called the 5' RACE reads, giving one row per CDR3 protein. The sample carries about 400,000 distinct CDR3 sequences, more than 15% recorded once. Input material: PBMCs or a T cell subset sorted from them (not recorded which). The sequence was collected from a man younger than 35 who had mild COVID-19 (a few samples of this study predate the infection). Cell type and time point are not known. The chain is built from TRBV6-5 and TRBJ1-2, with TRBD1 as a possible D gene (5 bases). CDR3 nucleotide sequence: TGTGCCAGCAGTGTGGGGGTGGTGGACTATGGCTACACCTTC. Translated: CASSVGVVDYGYTF.